Presented here are 26 T cell receptor beta chains from one specimen sequenced in a study of T-cell reconstitution after alpha-beta-depleted transplantation in children. A library of TCRbeta sequences, prepared with unique molecular identifiers, was generated. One entry per CDR3 protein, called by TCRdb with MiXCR from the PCR reads. The sample has 780,000 or so distinct CDR3 sequences; 15% to 20% are singletons. The starting material was PBMCs, mostly from graft donor cells, obtained 360 days after TCRalphabeta/CD19-depleted stem cell transplant. These receptors all stem from a male patient under 18 who had a stem cell transplant for acute lymphoblastic leukemia, so the T cells may come from the graft donor.

The chain links TRBV7-3 to TRBJ2-7, with D tentatively TRBD2 (6 bases). Germline CDR1 SGHTA, CDR2 FQGTGA. V lost 5 bases, J lost 4 bases, and 18 bases lay in between. The CDR3 totals 15 residues. DNA for the CDR3: TGTGCCAGCAGCCTCCAGGGCGGGACCTTATACGAGCAGTACTTC. This gives the protein CASSLQGGTLYEQYF.

This clonotype was seen a few times. V is TRBV5-1 and J is TRBJ1-6; D gene uncertain. This CDR3 has 17 amino acids. CDR1 and CDR2 from the germline V gene are SGHRS and YFSETQ. The V and J ends lost 5 bases and 0 bases respectively, with 15 bases between them. The CDR3 region has the DNA TGCGCCAGCAGGGGCCGGCGGTCGAGCTCCTATAATTCACCCCTCCACTTT. This codes for CASRGRRSSSYNSPLHF.

The chain carries TRBV7-9 and TRBJ1-2; D gene ambiguous. V lost 1 base, J lost 1 base, and 7 bases lay in between. The CDR3 is 14 amino acids. Germline V gene data show CDR1 as SEHNR and CDR2 as FQNEAQ (reference sequence). The CDR3: CASSLGRNNYGYTF. CDR3 in DNA: TGTGCCAGCAGCTTAGGCCGTAATAACTATGGCTACACCTTC.

This clonotype has a handful of counts. The chain uses TRBV12-3 or TRBV12-4 and TRBJ2-2; D is uncertain. The length of the CDR3 is 12 residues. Trimming shortened V by 4 bases and J by 6 bases, and 6 bases separated the two germline ends. For the CDR3, the DNA is TGTGCCAGCAGTTCTGTTGCCGGGGAGCTGTTTTTT. This codes for CASSSVAGELFF.

This clonotype showed up just a few times. The V and J genes are TRBV12-3 or TRBV12-4 and TRBJ1-1; D is undetermined. The CDR3 loop spans 15 amino acids. V was clipped by 1 base and J by 1 base, with 10 bases between them. The CDR3 reads CASSLEVGTNTEAFF. Written as DNA, the CDR3 is TGTGCCAGCAGTTTAGAGGTGGGCACGAACACTGAAGCTTTCTTT.

This chain links TRBV4-2 with TRBJ1-5, with a weak D call TRBD1 (6 bases). The germline V gene encodes CDR1 LGHNA and CDR2 YNFKEQ. The CDR3 runs to 17 residues. V gave up 0 bases and J gave up 2 bases, with 14 bases separating them. This chain's CDR3 is CASSQDGGRVGNQPQHF. CDR3 bases: TGTGCCAGCAGCCAAGATGGGGGCAGGGTCGGCAATCAGCCCCAGCATTTT.

As DNA, the CDR3 is TGTGCCAGTAGTATCGACAGGGGGCTTGGGGCCTACGAGCAGTACTTC. Its protein is CASSIDRGLGAYEQYF. The chain has TRBV19 and TRBJ2-7; TRBD1 agrees at 10 bases. From germline, CDR1 is LNHDA and CDR2 SQIVND (reference sequence). The J segment lost 2 bases and the V segment lost 3 bases, leaving 7 bases of the junction unmatched. The CDR3 sequence is 16 residues long.

This clonotype occurred once. The CDR3 DNA reads as TGTGCCAGCAGCCATTTCTTAGCGGGAGTCTACAATGAGCAGTTCTTC. It is translated as CASSHFLAGVYNEQFF. The chain employs TRBV12-3 or TRBV12-4 and TRBJ2-1, with 9 bases lining up with TRBD2. Trimming took 6 bases from V and 3 from J; bases not matched to a gene: 9. This CDR3 has 16 amino acids.

At least ten counts were recorded for this clonotype. CDR3: CATSDLRGGNEQFF. The CDR3 bases are TGTGCCACCAGTGATTTGCGGGGGGGAAATGAGCAGTTCTTC. The gene calls are TRBV24-1 and TRBJ2-1, with 8 bases fitting TRBD2. J was trimmed by 7 bases and V by 0 bases; bases with no gene match: 1. Per the germline V gene, CDR1 is KGHDR and CDR2 is SFDVKD. The CDR3 has 14 amino acids.

This clonotype was found a few times. The chain joins TRBV29-1 to TRBJ2-7; TRBD2 might be the D (5 bases). Germline V CDR1 and CDR2: SQVTM, ANQGSEA. Trimming removed 4 bases at V and 2 bases at J, with 9 bases between. The CDR3 is 12 amino acids. CDR3 sequence (DNA): TGCAGCGTTGGGGCAGCGGCCTACGAGCAGTACTTC. As protein: CSVGAAAYEQYF.

This clonotype was counted only a few times. The chain couples TRBV20-1 to TRBJ2-7; 8 bases are a match to TRBD2. This CDR3 spans 13 amino acids. The germline CDR1 and CDR2 sequences are DFQATT and SNEGSKA (reference sequence). The ends lost 7 bases at V and 3 bases at J; junction bases unmatched: 8. The CDR3 reads CSVLLAEYYEQYF. The DNA for the CDR3 is TGCAGTGTTCTACTAGCGGAGTACTACGAGCAGTACTTC.

The chain links TRBV12-3 or TRBV12-4 to TRBJ2-7; unclear D gene. The CDR3 runs to 15 residues. V lost 2 bases and J 0 bases, leaving 11 bases between the germline ends. The CDR3 is CASSLHGTPSYEQYF. In nucleotides, the CDR3 is TGTGCCAGCAGTTTACACGGCACCCCCTCCTACGAGCAGTACTTC.

This rearrangement joins TRBV29-1 to TRBJ1-1; D is perhaps TRBD1 (6 bases). Germline CDR1 is SQVTM and CDR2 is ANQGSEA. This CDR3 has 14 amino acids. Trimming removed 5 bases from V and 0 bases from J, with 13 bases in between. The DNA of the CDR3 is TGCAGCGTTAGGGGGACTAGGATGAACACTGAAGCTTTCTTT. Its translation is CSVRGTRMNTEAFF.

This clonotype has only a few counts. This chain uses TRBV7-9 with TRBJ1-1; no clear D. V was shortened by 1 base and J by 6 bases, with 9 bases between the two germline ends. Looked up from germline, CDR1 is SEHNR and CDR2 is FQNEAQ (reference sequence). The CDR3 totals 13 residues. CDR3 nucleotides: TGTGCCAGCAGCTTAGGGTTGAGCCCTGAAGCTTTCTTT. This codes for CASSLGLSPEAFF.

The chain combines TRBV9 with TRBJ2-7; 10 nucleotides match TRBD2. The CDR3 extends over 15 amino acids. Germline trimming cut 0 bases from V and 3 bases from J; bases unmatched to any gene: 3. Germline values: CDR1 SGDLS, CDR2 YYNGEE. CDR3 sequence (DNA): TGTGCCAGCAGCGTAGAGAGCGGGGGGGGCTACGAGCAGTACTTC. It specifies CASSVESGGGYEQYF. Full variable domain (remainder filled in from reference TRBV9 and TRBJ2-7): DSGVTQTPKHLITATGQRVTLRCSPRSGDLSVYWYQQSLDQGLQFLIQYYNGEERAKGNILERFSAQQFPDLHSELNLSSLELGDSALYFCASSVESGGGYEQYFGPGTRLTVT.

The chain uses TRBV6-5 and TRBJ2-3, with a possible D match to TRBD2 (6 bases). Trimming cost V 2 bases and J 10 bases, with 13 bases left between them. Per germline, CDR1 MNHEY and CDR2 SVGAGI. The CDR3 is 13 amino acids. The CDR3 region is CASSYDAGLPQYF. The CDR3 nucleotides are TGTGCCAGCAGTTACGACGCGGGATTACCGCAGTATTTT.

This clonotype was found many times. This rearrangement joins TRBV5-1 to TRBJ2-3; TRBD1 matches 9 bases. Germline values: CDR1 SGHRS, CDR2 YFSETQ. The CDR3 has 15 residues. Trimming took 4 bases from V and 6 from J; bases not matched to a gene: 9. In DNA, the CDR3 is TGCGCCAGCAGCCAAGGAACAGGGGGCTGGGATACGCAGTATTTT. Encoded protein: CASSQGTGGWDTQYF.

The chain joins TRBV7-2 to TRBJ2-5; 7 nucleotides align to TRBD2. Germline CDR1 reads SGHTA; CDR2 reads FQGNSA. The CDR3 loop spans 15 amino acids. With 5 bases clipped from V and 3 bases from J, the junction kept 9 bases outside the gene matches. CDR3 coding DNA: TGTGCCAGCAGCCTCGGACTAGATCGGGAAGAGACCCAGTACTTC. Its translation: CASSLGLDREETQYF.

This clonotype has a count of ten or more. The chain couples TRBV12-3 or TRBV12-4 to TRBJ2-3; tentative D call: TRBD2 (5 bases). The CDR3 runs 14 residues. Trimming took off 4 bases at V and 6 bases at J, with 14 bases between the two ends. CDR3 sequence reads: CASSSPWSGDTQYF. The CDR3 coding sequence is TGTGCCAGCAGTTCCCCCTGGTCGGGGGATACGCAGTATTTT.

This clonotype has a handful of counts. This rearrangement joins TRBV7-8 to TRBJ2-7; 9 nucleotides match TRBD1. V was clipped by 5 bases and J by 3 bases; unmatched bases: 11. CDR1 is SGHVS, CDR2 FQNEAQ, per germline. This CDR3 has 16 amino acids. In nucleotides, the CDR3 is TGTGCCAGCAGCCCATCTCGGGGACAGGGTTTCTACGAGCAGTACTTC. Translated: CASSPSRGQGFYEQYF.

This clonotype was recorded only once. This chain uses TRBV24-1 with TRBJ1-1; D not certain. V was trimmed by 4 bases and J by 1 base, leaving 12 bases between them. This CDR3 is built from 15 residues. Germline V gene lookup returns CDR1 KGHDR and CDR2 SFDVKD. The CDR3 DNA is TGTGCCACCAGTGAGTCTTACCCCCGGAACACTGAAGCTTTCTTT. This codes for CATSESYPRNTEAFF.

In its sample, this clonotype was seen a few times. The chain uses TRBV29-1 and TRBJ1-1; 7 bases are a match to TRBD1. V was clipped by 8 bases and J by 0 bases; unmatched bases: 6. This CDR3 comprises 13 residues. CDR1 is SQVTM and CDR2 is ANQGSEA in the germline V gene. CDR3 sequence reads: CSIWDRLNTEAFF. Written as DNA, the CDR3 is TGCAGCATCTGGGACAGACTGAACACTGAAGCTTTCTTT.

There are a few counts of this clonotype. The V and J genes are TRBV19 and TRBJ1-1; D call uncertain. Germline V CDR1 and CDR2: LNHDA, SQIVND (reference sequence). V lost 2 bases and J 5 bases, leaving 15 bases between the germline ends. CDR3 length: 15 amino acids. In DNA form, the CDR3 reads TGTGCCAGTAGTATATCCCGTCCCCCGAGGACTGAAGCTTTCTTT. As protein: CASSISRPPRTEAFF.

This clonotype turned up a few times. The chain combines TRBV2 with TRBJ1-2; 7 nucleotides agree with TRBD1. The V and J ends lost 8 bases and 7 bases, in that order; junction bases with no gene match: 7. The CDR3 is 12 amino acids. Germline-derived CDR1 and CDR2 are SNHLY and FYNNEI. CDR3 in amino acids: CASHSWTGGYTF. In DNA form, the CDR3 reads TGTGCCAGCCATTCGTGGACAGGTGGCTACACCTTC.

V gene TRBV4-1 combines with J gene TRBJ2-5; 10 positions agree with TRBD2. Trimming removed 4 bases from V and 5 bases from J; junction bases left unmatched: 22. Germline assignment: CDR1 MGHRA and CDR2 YSYEKL. This CDR3 has 20 residues. The CDR3 nucleotides are TGCGCCAGCAGCCCACACTCATTCCCGGGACTAGCGCGGGAGGTGGAGACCCAGTACTTC. This translates into CASSPHSFPGLAREVETQYF.

The chain is built from TRBV5-1 and TRBJ2-7, with D perhaps given as TRBD1 or TRBD2 (5 bases each). The V gene's germline CDR1 is SGHRS and CDR2 YFSETQ. This CDR3 spans 16 amino acids. V was clipped by 0 bases and J by 2 bases, with 15 bases between them. The CDR3 DNA is TGCGCCAGCAGCTTGGCCGGGGCATACCCTCCCTACGAGCAGTACTTC. Protein product: CASSLAGAYPPYEQYF.